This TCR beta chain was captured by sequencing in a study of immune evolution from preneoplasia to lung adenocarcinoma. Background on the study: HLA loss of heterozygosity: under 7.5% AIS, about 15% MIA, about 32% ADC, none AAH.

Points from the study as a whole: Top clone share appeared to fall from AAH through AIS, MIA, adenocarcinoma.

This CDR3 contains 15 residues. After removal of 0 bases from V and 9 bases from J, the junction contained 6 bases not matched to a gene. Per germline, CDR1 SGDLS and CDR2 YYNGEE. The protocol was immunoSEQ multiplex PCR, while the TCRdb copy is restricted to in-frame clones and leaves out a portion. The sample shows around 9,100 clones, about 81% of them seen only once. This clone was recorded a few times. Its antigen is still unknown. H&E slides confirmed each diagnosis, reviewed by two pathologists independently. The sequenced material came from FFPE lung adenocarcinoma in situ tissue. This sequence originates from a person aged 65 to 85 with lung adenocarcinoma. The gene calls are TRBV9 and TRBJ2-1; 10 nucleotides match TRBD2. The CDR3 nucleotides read TGTGCCAGCAGCGTAGCTAGCGGGGGCCTGGGTGAGCAGTTCTTC. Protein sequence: CASSVASGGLGEQFF.